Below, one TCR beta chain is given with its context. Antigen specificity is unknown. This sample was taken from a study of regulatory T cells in long-lasting Graves disease. Time point: persistent/refractory GD, antithyroid drugs over 5 years with positive TRAb. The TCR library was prepared using RNA isolated from PBMCs. General study results and limits: With a few thousand shared public clonotypes, persistent patients exceeded new patients, who shared about a thousand.

V lost 3 bases, J lost 4 bases, and 6 bases lay in between. The CDR3 is made up of 12 amino acids. CDR1 ENHRY and CDR2 SYGVKD come from the germline V gene. Arm-PCR of CDR3 regions and iRepertoire HTBI primers were the basis on which TCR beta libraries were built. From the multiplex PCR reads, TCRdb called clonotypes with MiXCR, one entry per CDR3 protein. The table lists more than 650,000 distinct CDR3 sequences, 25% to 35% of them singletons. The source material was peripheral blood mononuclear cells (PBMCs), sampled when the disease was refractory, from a patient treated with antithyroid drugs. The sequence was obtained from a female donor with Graves disease. The chain carries TRBV10-3 and TRBJ1-1; the D is unclear. The CDR3 coding sequence is TGTGCCATCAGTGACAAGGGCACTGAAGCTTTCTTT. Residues: CAISDKGTEAFF.